This T cell receptor beta chain stems from a study of T cells in localized non-small cell lung cancer. Only in-frame clones appear in the TCRdb table, and some are missing; sequencing was by immunoSEQ multiplex PCR. The sample lists tens of thousands of clones, around nine tenths occurring once. For this clone: Its antigen remains unidentified.

Notes on the study in general: A median of approximately 60 of the top 100 tumor clones appeared in adjacent lung, which was paired and uninvolved.

This specimen consisted of peripheral blood, obtained before any cancer treatment. The sequence was obtained from a male donor at least 60 years old with stage I lung adenocarcinoma.

The CDR3, as DNA: TGTGCCAGCTCCCGTGGTACTAACTATGGCTACACCTTC. Amino acids: CASSRGTNYGYTF. The rearrangement uses TRBV7-9 and TRBJ1-2; D uncertain. Germline loops: CDR1 SEHNR, CDR2 FQNEAQ (reference sequence). The CDR3 contains 13 residues. Trimming shortened V by 8 bases and J by 0 bases, and 10 bases separated the two germline ends.